This T cell receptor (beta chain) is from a study of human T cells and chemical hapten exposure. Study context: Patch testing was performed with 0.01% DPC on the upper back, with reading at 6 days.

Described time point: patch test 3, about 24 weeks after DPC sensitization. Noted treatment: therapeutic diphenylcyclopropenone sensitization with weekly scalp DPC. Each CDR3 protein gets one entry after TCRdb re-called the RACE reads with MiXCR. The sample has 95,000 to 150,000 distinct CDR3 sequences, approximately 10% seen once. Germline V gene data show CDR1 as SGHRS and CDR2 as YFSETQ. This CDR3 region has 13 residues. Trimming removed 1 base from V and 1 base from J, with 5 bases in between. This TCR came from a woman between 45 and 65 years old with alopecia areata. Some clones in this sample may be carry-over from other donors' samples. The source material was whole blood, sampled in connection with sensitization to the hapten diphenylcyclopropenone (DPC). The chain uses TRBV5-1 and TRBJ2-5; D gene unclear. CDR3 nucleotides: TGCGCCAGCAGCTTGTTTACCCAAGAGACCCAGTACTTC. It codes for CASSLFTQETQYF.